These 23 T cell receptor beta chains share one sample of origin, sequenced in a study of molecular identifiers for immune sequencing clone quantification (dated by TCRdb to 2016 to 2018). The library came from PCR. The run used an Illumina HiSeq 4000. In TCRdb, the public reads were trimmed at Q25 with fastp and aligned with MiXCR, with productive beta chains retained. Rows with one shared CDR3 protein collapse into an entry with the most common genes and DNA. Here the sample has just under 650,000 distinct CDR3 sequences; 20% occur a single time. In total, the top ten clones hold 0.75% to 0.95% of the sample. The sequenced material came from naive CD8+ T cells from blood, with Jurkat cell RNA spiked in. The sample's cell subset or site label, in plain terms: FACS-sorted CD8+CD4-CCR7+CD45RA+ naive T cells. These receptors came from a human donor in good health. Some libraries in this study had Jurkat cell RNA spiked in.

The sample holds many counts of this clonotype. The chain employs TRBV6-2 or TRBV6-3 and TRBJ2-7; 8 bases align to TRBD1. The CDR3 sequence is 15 residues long. The ends lost 6 bases at V and 2 bases at J; junction bases unmatched: 9. CDR1 is MNHEY and CDR2 is SVGEGT in the germline V gene. The CDR3 nucleotides are TGTGCCAGCAGAACCTGGACAGGGCCGACCTACGAGCAGTACTTC. It is translated as CASRTWTGPTYEQYF.

The chain joins TRBV15 to TRBJ2-1; 8 bases are a match to TRBD1. The CDR3 length is 16 residues. V lost 3 bases, J lost 8 bases, and 12 bases stayed unmatched. CDR1 and CDR2 from the germline V gene are LNHNV and YYDKDF (reference sequence). CDR3 bases: TGTGCCACCAGCAGCCGGGACAGGTCCTTCTCTCATGAGCAGTTCTTC. Translation: CATSSRDRSFSHEQFF.

About this clonotype: A much larger clone lies one base from this, so it may be a read error. The rearrangement joins TRBV5-1 to TRBJ2-3; 9 nucleotides align to TRBD2. CDR1 and CDR2 (germline): SGHRS, YFSETQ. This CDR3 is 17 amino acids long. Trimming at V came to 4 bases and at J to 9 bases, leaving 18 bases not matched to a gene. CDR3 protein: CASSGASGEWTSGTQYF. In DNA, the CDR3 is TGCGCCAGCAGCGGGGCTAGCGGGGAGTGGACTTCGGGAACGCAGTATTTT.

This sequence joins TRBV7-3 and TRBJ2-7; 10 bases are shared with TRBD2. The J segment lost 6 bases and the V segment lost 3 bases, leaving 14 bases of the junction unmatched. This CDR3 spans 17 amino acids. Germline values: CDR1 SGHTA, CDR2 FQGTGA. The CDR3 sequence: CASSFRLAGDFSGEQYF. The CDR3 DNA follows: TGTGCCAGCAGCTTCCGGCTAGCGGGAGATTTTTCGGGCGAGCAGTACTTC.

This clonotype showed up many times. The chain employs TRBV14 and TRBJ2-7; 8 bases match TRBD1. The CDR3 covers 14 residues. V gave up 0 bases and J gave up 3 bases; unmatched junction bases: 1. The germline V gene has CDR1 SGHDN and CDR2 FVKESK. CDR3 sequence (DNA): TGTGCCAGCAGCCAAGATGGACAGGGCTACGAGCAGTACTTC. This gives the protein CASSQDGQGYEQYF.

This clonotype was detected only a few times. The chain recombines TRBV7-6 with TRBJ2-1; tentative D call: TRBD1 (5 bases). The CDR3 consists of 12 residues. In germline, CDR1 is SGHVS, CDR2 FNYEAQ. V dropped 3 bases and J dropped 7 bases, with 7 bases sitting between them. Here the CDR3 reads CASSFQGNEQFF. The CDR3 DNA sequence: TGTGCCAGCAGCTTTCAGGGAAATGAGCAGTTCTTC.

This clonotype was observed at least ten times. The gene calls are TRBV6-2 or TRBV6-3 and TRBJ1-5; no clear D. The V and J ends lost 6 bases and 3 bases respectively, with 12 bases between them. The germline V gene has CDR1 MNHEY and CDR2 SVGEGT. The CDR3 consists of 14 residues. Written as DNA, the CDR3 is TGTGCCAGCAGGCCAGATATCTACAATCAGCCCCAGCATTTT. It specifies CASRPDIYNQPQHF.

In its sample, this clonotype was seen many times. The CDR3 loop is CASSTRTPQFPQGETQYF. The CDR3 nucleotides are TGTGCCAGCAGCACCCGGACACCCCAATTTCCCCAAGGAGAGACCCAGTACTTC. The chain couples TRBV7-2 to TRBJ2-5; possible D gene TRBD1, 5 bases. This CDR3 has 18 residues. V lost 5 bases and J 4 bases, leaving 26 bases between the germline ends. Germline CDR1 and CDR2: SGHTA and FQGNSA.

At least ten counts were recorded for this clonotype. The chain links TRBV10-3 to TRBJ2-3; TRBD2 agrees at 11 bases. This CDR3 is 15 amino acids long. The V gene's germline CDR1 is ENHRY and CDR2 SYGVKD. The V segment lost 6 bases and the J segment 2 bases; nucleotides outside the gene matches: 4. Here the CDR3 reads CAISGTSGPTDTQYF. In nucleotides, the CDR3 is TGTGCCATCAGCGGGACTAGCGGTCCCACAGATACGCAGTATTTT.

On this clonotype: An end of the junction differs from the germline gene, which may be a read error. The rearrangement uses TRBV5-6 and TRBJ2-7; D remains unclear. The CDR3 loop spans 12 amino acids. Germline V gene sequence: CDR1 SGHDT, CDR2 YYEEEE. This CDR3 reads CASSLDINEQHF. The CDR3 DNA reads as TGTGCCAGCAGCTTGGACATAAACGAGCAGCACTTC.

This clonotype was detected many times. This chain links TRBV7-2 with TRBJ2-7, with TRBD1 identical over 7 bases. V was clipped by 4 bases and J by 2 bases; unmatched bases: 8. This CDR3 comprises 15 residues. The germline V gene encodes CDR1 SGHTA and CDR2 FQGNSA. The chain's CDR3 is CASSSGQKSPYEQYF. The CDR3 DNA is TGTGCCAGCAGCTCGGGACAGAAAAGCCCCTACGAGCAGTACTTC.

To note about this clonotype: The CDR3 ends on some other residue instead of the conserved phenylalanine or tryptophan, so this is likely a read error. The rearrangement joins TRBV5-1 to TRBJ2-5, with TRBD2 matching 13 bases. This CDR3 is 16 amino acids long. The germline V gene encodes CDR1 SGHRS and CDR2 YFSETQ. J gave up 1 base and V 2 bases, and 2 bases lay outside the gene matches. CDR3 amino acids: CASSFRLAGGQETQYL. The CDR3 bases are TGCGCCAGCAGCTTCCGACTAGCGGGGGGCCAAGAGACCCAGTACCTC.

This clonotype turned up a few times. The rearrangement joins TRBV29-1 to TRBJ1-3; a weak D match, TRBD1 (5 bases). Trimming took 4 bases from V and 1 from J, leaving 11 bases between them. CDR1 and CDR2 from the germline V gene are SQVTM and ANQGSEA. This CDR3 comprises 14 residues. The CDR3, as DNA: TGCAGCGTTGGAGACAGATCGTCTGGAAACACCATATATTTT. This sequence encodes CSVGDRSSGNTIYF.

This clonotype was detected many times. The chain is built from TRBV29-1 and TRBJ1-2; TRBD1 might be the D (5 bases). Germline V gene lookup returns CDR1 SQVTM and CDR2 ANQGSEA. This CDR3 is built from 11 residues. The ends were cut back, 3 bases at V and 7 bases at J, with 9 bases in the middle. The CDR3 is CSVEGLTGYTF. The CDR3 DNA reads TGCAGCGTTGAGGGACTTACTGGCTACACCTTC. Based on the CDR3 plus reference TRBV29-1 and TRBJ1-2, the full variable domain is SAVISQKPSRDICQRGTSLTIQCQVDSQVTMMFWYRQQPGQSLTLIATANQGSEATYESGFVIDKFPISRPNLTFSTLTVSNMSPEDSSIYLCSVEGLTGYTFGSGTRLTVV.

This clonotype was detected a few times. The chain combines TRBV9 with TRBJ2-7; D remains unclear. The CDR3 is made up of 14 amino acids. V shed 0 bases and J shed 0 bases, with 7 bases lying between them. Per germline, CDR1 SGDLS and CDR2 YYNGEE. CDR3 in amino acids: CASSVDNFSYEQYF. The CDR3 DNA is TGTGCCAGCAGCGTAGATAACTTCTCCTACGAGCAGTACTTC.

This clonotype was seen repeatedly, ten times or more. The V call is TRBV7-6, the J call TRBJ2-1; 11 positions agree with TRBD1. This CDR3 has 15 residues. The J segment lost 7 bases and the V segment lost 7 bases, leaving 9 bases of the junction unmatched. Germline-derived CDR1 and CDR2 are SGHVS and FNYEAQ. The CDR3 loop is CASTVGQGVGNEQFF. The CDR3 DNA follows: TGTGCCAGCACCGTGGGACAGGGGGTCGGAAATGAGCAGTTCTTC.

The chain links TRBV6-1 to TRBJ1-5; D is uncertain. V was cut by 2 bases and J by 0 bases, with 8 bases left in between. Germline-derived CDR1 and CDR2 are MNHNS and SASEGT. This CDR3 comprises 15 residues. The CDR3 region has the DNA TGTGCCAGCAGTGAACAAACGAATAGCAATCAGCCCCAGCATTTT. Translated: CASSEQTNSNQPQHF.

A few counts support this clonotype. The chain couples TRBV5-4 to TRBJ2-3; D call uncertain. The CDR3 runs 16 residues. Germline lookup yields CDR1 SGHNT and CDR2 YYREEE (reference sequence). With 4 bases removed from V and 1 base from J, the gap between germline ends came to 16 bases. CDR3 coding DNA: TGTGCCAGCAGCCATCCTGAGACCGCTGGCACAGATACGCAGTATTTT. Amino acids: CASSHPETAGTDTQYF.

On this clonotype: A much more abundant neighbour one base away suggests this may be a read error. The chain couples TRBV7-6 to TRBJ2-7, with D perhaps matching TRBD1 or TRBD2 (5 bases each). CDR1 and CDR2 (germline): SGHVS, FNYEAQ. There are 15 residues in the CDR3. CDR3 sequence: CASSPSSEGLYEQCF. CDR3 in DNA: TGTGCCAGCAGCCCCTCTTCAGAGGGGCTTTACGAGCAGTGCTTC.

This clonotype was found many times. The V call is TRBV28, the J call TRBJ2-4; D remains ambiguous. Trimming stripped 8 bases from V and 3 bases from J, with 17 bases between. The germline V gene encodes CDR1 MDHEN and CDR2 SYDVKM. The length of the CDR3 is 15 residues. As DNA, the CDR3 is TGTGCCAGCGCGCCCTTAGTTTCCCTCAAAAACATTCAGTACTTC. Translating it yields CASAPLVSLKNIQYF.

This clonotype was found many times. The rearrangement uses TRBV20-1 and TRBJ2-7, with 7 nucleotides matching TRBD1. The CDR3 is made up of 15 amino acids. The trim removed 5 bases at V and 5 bases at J, leaving 15 bases unmatched. CDR1 is DFQATT, CDR2 SNEGSKA, per germline (reference sequence). CDR3 DNA: TGCAGTGCTGCGACCGGGACAGTGGTCGTCCACGAGCAGTACTTC. This sequence encodes CSAATGTVVVHEQYF.

This clonotype was counted a few times. This chain joins TRBV29-1 and TRBJ2-7; TRBD1 aligns across 10 bases. The V gene's germline CDR1 is SQVTM and CDR2 ANQGSEA. V was clipped by 0 bases and J by 5 bases; unmatched bases: 4. This CDR3 has 14 amino acids. CDR3 nucleotides: TGCAGCGTTGAAGATCGGGACAGGGGACACGAGCAGTACTTC. It specifies CSVEDRDRGHEQYF.

The CDR3 DNA is TGTGCCAGCATTCCTACAGGGTCTGGAAACACCATATATTTT. This gives the protein CASIPTGSGNTIYF. The V and J genes are TRBV21-1 and TRBJ1-3; the D call in the table, TRBD1, was not verified against the DNA. TRBV21-1 is termed a pseudogene. The CDR3 loop spans 14 amino acids.